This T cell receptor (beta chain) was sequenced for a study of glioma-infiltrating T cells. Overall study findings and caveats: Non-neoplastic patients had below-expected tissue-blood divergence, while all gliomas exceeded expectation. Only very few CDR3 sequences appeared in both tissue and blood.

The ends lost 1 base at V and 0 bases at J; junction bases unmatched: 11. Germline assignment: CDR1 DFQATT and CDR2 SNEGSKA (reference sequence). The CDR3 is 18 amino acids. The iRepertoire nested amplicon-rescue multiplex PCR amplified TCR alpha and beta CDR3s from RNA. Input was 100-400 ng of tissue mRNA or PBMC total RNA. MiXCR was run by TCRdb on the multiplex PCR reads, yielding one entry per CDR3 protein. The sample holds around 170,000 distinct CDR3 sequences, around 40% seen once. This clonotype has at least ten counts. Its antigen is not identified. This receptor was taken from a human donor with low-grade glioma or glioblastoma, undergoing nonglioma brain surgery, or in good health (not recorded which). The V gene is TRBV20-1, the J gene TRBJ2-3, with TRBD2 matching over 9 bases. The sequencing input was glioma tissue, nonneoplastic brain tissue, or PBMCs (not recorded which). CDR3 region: CSARGGPRLAASTDTQYF. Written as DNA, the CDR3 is TGCAGTGCTAGAGGGGGACCTAGACTAGCGGCTAGCACAGATACGCAGTATTTT.